What follows are 28 T cell receptor beta chains derived from one specimen sequenced in a study of blood T cell repertoires in COVID-19. The protocol was immunoSEQ multiplex PCR, while the TCRdb copy is restricted to in-frame clones and leaves out a portion. This sample yields just over 45,000 clones, of which approximately 87% are seen a single time; over 4% belongs to the top ten. The sequenced material came from peripheral blood. The receptors shown here come from a human donor in a cohort sampled during active COVID-19.

The chain has TRBV28 and TRBJ2-7; TRBD2 agrees at 9 bases. The ends lost 2 bases at V and 0 bases at J; junction bases unmatched: 5. The germline gives CDR1 MDHEN, CDR2 SYDVKM. CDR3 size: 16 residues. CDR3 sequence reads: CASSLILAGSSYEQYF. The CDR3 bases are TGTGCCAGCAGTTTAATCCTAGCGGGATCCTCCTACGAGCAGTACTTC.

In this sample, this clone turned up a few times. The chain has TRBV5-1 and TRBJ2-7; D might be TRBD2 (7 bases). V was trimmed by 1 base and J by 4 bases, leaving 15 bases between them. Germline CDR1 is SGHRS and CDR2 is YFSETQ. CDR3 length equals 15 residues. The CDR3 loop reads CASSLQGGGRYEQYF. The DNA for the CDR3 is TGCGCCAGCAGCTTGCAGGGAGGGGGTAGGTACGAGCAGTACTTC.

The rearrangement joins TRBV7-9 to TRBJ2-7; possible D gene TRBD2, 6 bases. The CDR3 runs to 13 residues. Trimming pared 3 bases from V and 3 bases from J, leaving 9 bases between. From germline, CDR1 is SEHNR and CDR2 FQNEAQ (reference sequence). CDR3 in amino acids: CASSFGGRYEQYF. The DNA of the CDR3 is TGTGCCAGCAGCTTCGGGGGACGCTACGAGCAGTACTTC.

The chain carries TRBV24-1 and TRBJ2-1; no definite D call. CDR3 length equals 14 residues. Trimming took off 8 bases at V and 4 bases at J, with 14 bases between the two ends. Germline V gene data show CDR1 as KGHDR and CDR2 as SFDVKD. CDR3 in amino acids: CATKRGDVYNEQFF. CDR3 nucleotides: TGTGCCACCAAACGCGGAGACGTTTACAATGAGCAGTTCTTC.

With regard to this clone: The junction and the germline gene differ at one end; a read error may be behind it. The genes are TRBV6-5 and TRBJ2-1; D is unclear. Germline assignment: CDR1 MNHEY and CDR2 SVGAGI. This CDR3 region has 12 residues. CDR3 nucleotides: TGTGCCAGCAGGGCCTCCGACAATGAGCAGTTCTTC. It codes for CASRASDNEQFF.

The chain combines TRBV3-1 (or the pseudogene TRBV3-2) with TRBJ2-1, with 9 bases matching TRBD2. V was clipped by 2 bases and J by 6 bases; unmatched bases: 5. The CDR3 covers 15 residues. From germline, CDR1 is LGHDT and CDR2 YNNKEL (reference sequence). CDR3 nucleotides: TGTGCCAGCAGCCAAAATAGCGGGAGCCGCAATGAGCAGTTCTTC. Translating it yields CASSQNSGSRNEQFF.

This clone was picked up one time. The chain joins TRBV7-9 to TRBJ2-4; perhaps TRBD1 as D (5 bases). The CDR3 is 15 residues long. Deletions cut 1 base from V and 3 bases from J, with 10 bases between. Germline V CDR1 and CDR2: SEHNR, FQNEAQ (reference sequence). The CDR3 sequence: CASSLDGAGKNIQYF. CDR3 DNA: TGTGCCAGCAGCTTAGATGGGGCCGGCAAAAACATTCAGTACTTC.

The V gene is TRBV27, the J gene TRBJ2-1; TRBD1 might be the D (6 bases). V lost 8 bases, J lost 10 bases, and 21 bases lay in between. The germline V gene encodes CDR1 MNHEY and CDR2 SMNVEV (reference sequence). This CDR3 contains 14 residues. In DNA, the CDR3 is TGTGCCAGCGGGGGCTGGGCGAGAGATGACGAGCAGTTCTTC. Translated: CASGGWARDDEQFF.

This rearrangement joins TRBV5-1 to TRBJ2-7; the match to TRBD1 covers 8 bases. V shed 3 bases and J 3 bases; nucleotides not matched to a gene: 5. The CDR3 sequence is 14 residues long. CDR1 is SGHRS, CDR2 YFSETQ, per germline. CDR3 DNA sequence: TGCGCCAGCAGCTCCGGACAGGGAAACTACGAGCAGTACTTC. Amino acid sequence: CASSSGQGNYEQYF.

This clone was observed once. The chain is built from TRBV6-2 or TRBV6-3 and TRBJ2-5, with D possibly TRBD1 on 5 matching bases. V was pared by 5 bases and J by 5 bases, with 12 bases between. The CDR3 has 13 amino acids. Germline-derived CDR1 and CDR2 are MNHEY and SVGEGT. The CDR3: CASSNRNTETQYF. In nucleotides, the CDR3 is TGTGCCAGCAGTAACAGGAACACGGAGACCCAGTACTTC.

V and J are TRBV5-4 and TRBJ1-1, with TRBD1 matching over 8 bases. The CDR3 is 13 residues long. The trim removed 0 bases at V and 7 bases at J, leaving 2 bases unmatched. CDR1 and CDR2 (germline): SGHNT, YYREEE (reference sequence). CDR3 amino acids: CASSLAGTGEAFF. The CDR3 nucleotides are TGTGCCAGCAGCTTGGCCGGGACAGGTGAAGCTTTCTTT.

The chain combines TRBV5-4 with TRBJ2-5, with TRBD1 as a possible D gene (7 bases). V shed 10 bases and J shed 6 bases, with 25 bases lying between them. Germline assignment: CDR1 SGHNT and CDR2 YYREEE (reference sequence). This CDR3 has 15 residues. The DNA for the CDR3 is TGTGCCTACGGACTTCAGGGGGGTGCTCTGAAGACCCAGTACTTC. Translation gives CAYGLQGGALKTQYF.

The gene calls are TRBV6-2 or TRBV6-3 and TRBJ1-3; D remains unclear. Trimming stripped 5 bases from V and 0 bases from J, with 8 bases between. CDR3 size: 14 residues. CDR1 MNHEY and CDR2 SVGEGT come from the germline V gene. The CDR3 sequence is CASSHANSGNTIYF. The CDR3 nucleotides are TGTGCCAGCAGTCATGCGAACTCTGGAAACACCATATATTTT.

This rearrangement joins TRBV28 to TRBJ2-3; D remains unclear. The CDR3 is made up of 13 amino acids. The V gene's germline CDR1 is MDHEN and CDR2 SYDVKM. The V end lost 6 bases, the J end lost 2 bases, and 9 bases lay between the germline ends. The CDR3 is CASRGRITDTQYF. The CDR3 region has the DNA TGTGCCAGCAGGGGCAGGATCACAGATACGCAGTATTTT.

For the CDR3, the DNA is TGTGCCACCAGTGATGGAGGACAGGGGATGTTTGAGCAGTTCTTC. It yields the protein CATSDGGQGMFEQFF. This rearrangement joins TRBV24-1 to TRBJ2-1, with 9 bases fitting TRBD1. Germline values: CDR1 KGHDR, CDR2 SFDVKD. This CDR3 spans 15 amino acids. Trimming took 3 bases from V and 9 from J; bases not matched to a gene: 8.

The V and J genes are TRBV7-9 and TRBJ2-3; 10 nucleotides align to TRBD2. CDR3 length: 17 amino acids. From germline, CDR1 is SEHNR and CDR2 FQNEAQ (reference sequence). Trimming removed 7 bases from V and 2 bases from J; junction bases left unmatched: 12. The CDR3 sequence: CASTMRGTSDPTDTQYF. The CDR3 DNA sequence: TGTGCCAGCACCATGCGGGGGACTAGCGACCCCACAGATACGCAGTATTTT.

The chain uses TRBV24-1 and TRBJ1-5; D uncertain. The V gene lost 5 bases and the J gene lost 2 bases, with 9 bases spanning the gap. CDR3 length equals 14 residues. The germline V gene encodes CDR1 KGHDR and CDR2 SFDVKD. Here the CDR3 DNA reads TGTGCCACCAGTGGAGGAAGTGGCAATCAGCCCCAGCATTTT. Translation gives CATSGGSGNQPQHF.

This rearrangement joins TRBV2 to TRBJ1-6; TRBD1 agrees at 9 bases. V shed 5 bases, J shed 8 bases, and the junction held 10 bases outside the gene matches. CDR3 length equals 16 residues. Germline assignment: CDR1 SNHLY and CDR2 FYNNEI. This CDR3 reads CASSPTGTGLDSPLHF. The CDR3 bases are TGTGCCAGCAGTCCCACCGGGACAGGGTTGGATTCACCCCTCCACTTT.

V gene TRBV4-3 combines with J gene TRBJ2-7; the D gene is possibly TRBD2 (6 bases). Looked up from germline, CDR1 is LGHNA and CDR2 is YSLEER. V lost 2 bases and J lost 1, with 15 bases in between. The CDR3 is made up of 16 amino acids. The CDR3 sequence is CASSQRTDRGSYEQYF. The CDR3 coding sequence is TGCGCCAGCAGCCAACGGACGGACCGGGGGTCCTACGAGCAGTACTTC.

This sequence joins TRBV4-2 and TRBJ2-5, with TRBD1 identical over 8 bases. Germline V gene data show CDR1 as LGHNA and CDR2 as YNFKEQ. The V gene end was trimmed by 0 bases and the J gene end by 5 bases; junction bases not matched to a gene: 11. The CDR3 loop spans 17 amino acids. DNA for the CDR3: TGTGCCAGCAGCCAAGAAAATCGGGTCAGGGGGCCCGAGACCCAGTACTTC. Encoded protein: CASSQENRVRGPETQYF.

This clone was picked up a small number of times. This chain uses TRBV7-9 with TRBJ2-7; 16 bases are a match to TRBD2. The length of the CDR3 is 16 residues. CDR1 and CDR2 from the germline V gene are SEHNR and FQNEAQ (reference sequence). V was pared by 5 bases and J by 6 bases, with 7 bases of the junction left unmatched. The CDR3 nucleotides read TGTGCCAGCAGCACGGGACTAGCGGGAGGGTTCAGCGAGCAGTACTTC. Translated: CASSTGLAGGFSEQYF.

The chain joins TRBV3-1 (or the pseudogene TRBV3-2) to TRBJ2-7, with D possibly matching TRBD2 (5 bases). V was pared by 0 bases and J by 7 bases, with 16 bases between. In germline, CDR1 is LGHDT, CDR2 YNNKEL (reference sequence). The CDR3 length is 15 residues. In nucleotides, the CDR3 is TGTGCCAGCAGCCAAGATACTCGTAGAGGGCGGGAGCAGTACTTC. This codes for CASSQDTRRGREQYF.

This clone was detected only a few times. J is TRBJ2-7 and V is TRBV20-1; 8 bases map to TRBD2. The CDR3 is made up of 11 amino acids. V shed 5 bases, J shed 7 bases, and the junction held 4 bases outside the gene matches. Germline assignment: CDR1 DFQATT and CDR2 SNEGSKA (reference sequence). DNA for the CDR3: TGCAGTGCTGATAGCGGGAATGAGCAGTACTTC. Residues: CSADSGNEQYF.

This chain connects TRBV6-1 to TRBJ1-1; D may be TRBD1 (5 bases). Germline CDR1 is MNHNS and CDR2 is SASEGT. CDR3 length equals 17 residues. Trimming shortened V by 4 bases and J by 0 bases, and 18 bases separated the two germline ends. CDR3 DNA: TGTGCCAGCAGTGGACCGGGACTCTACGAAATGAACACTGAAGCTTTCTTT. It yields the protein CASSGPGLYEMNTEAFF.

As DNA, the CDR3 is TGTGCCACCAGGACAGGGGCGGCCCAGTACTTC. Amino acid sequence: CATRTGAAQYF. This rearrangement joins TRBV11-2 to TRBJ2-5; 9 bases are shared with TRBD1. CDR3 length equals 11 residues. Germline lookup yields CDR1 SGHAT and CDR2 FQNNGV. The V segment lost 10 bases and the J segment 9 bases; nucleotides outside the gene matches: 6.

The chain carries TRBV5-1 and TRBJ2-5; TRBD1 might be the D (6 bases). V lost 7 bases to trimming and J lost 2 bases, with 9 bases between them. The CDR3 length is 12 residues. Germline V gene lookup returns CDR1 SGHRS and CDR2 YFSETQ. CDR3 DNA sequence: TGCGCCAGCCGACAGGCACAAGAGACCCAGTACTTC. As protein: CASRQAQETQYF.

The CDR3: CATTWGVAMTQYF. The CDR3 bases are TGTGCCACCACATGGGGAGTGGCTATGACCCAGTACTTC. The gene calls are TRBV28 and TRBJ2-5; TRBD2 is a possible D gene (5 bases). The germline V gene encodes CDR1 MDHEN and CDR2 SYDVKM. The CDR3 runs 13 residues. V lost 10 bases to trimming and J lost 7 bases, with 19 bases between them.

This chain connects TRBV3-1 (or the pseudogene TRBV3-2) to TRBJ2-7, with TRBD2 matching over 9 bases. The CDR3 covers 18 residues. Germline CDR1 LGHDT, CDR2 YNNKEL (reference sequence). V shed 0 bases and J 6 bases; nucleotides not matched to a gene: 15. CDR3 amino acids: CASSQDPAWREGNFEQYF. In nucleotides, the CDR3 is TGTGCCAGCAGCCAAGATCCTGCTTGGCGGGAGGGGAATTTCGAGCAGTACTTC.